The rows below give T cell receptor beta chains drawn from one sample of a study of CD8 T cells in ankylosing spondylitis. Using its own MiXCR run on the 5' RACE reads, TCRdb lists one record per CDR3 protein. This sample has approximately 35,000 distinct CDR3 sequences, with approximately 15% found just once. Material: blood. These receptors were obtained from a male donor with ankylosing spondylitis or in good health (not recorded which). The CDR3 runs from the conserved cysteine through the conserved F or W. A D gene is named only where the DNA matches it firmly. The listing skips clone size in some rows; elsewhere it reads once, few, many or a size class.

cdr3_nt | cdr3_aa | v_call | d_call | clone_size | j_call
TGCGCCAGCAGCCAAAGGCCGGGACCCCGGGCCGGGGATACGCAGTATTTT | CASSQRPGPRAGDTQYF | TRBV4-1 | - | few | TRBJ2-3
TGCAGTGCAACGGACGGAGGGGGCTCCTACGAGCAGTACTTC | CSATDGGGSYEQYF | TRBV20-1 | - | - | TRBJ2-7
TGTGCCAGTCGGCTAGACTTCCGCTCCTACAATGAGCAGTTCTTC | CASRLDFRSYNEQFF | TRBV6-5 | - | few | TRBJ2-1
TGTGCCAGCAGCCAACTAGCGGGAGGGAGCACAGATACGCAGTATTTT | CASSQLAGGSTDTQYF | TRBV7-3 | TRBD2 | - | TRBJ2-3
TGTGCCACCCGTTGGTGGGGCGGGAGTGGTAGCTACGAGCAGTACTTC | CATRWWGGSGSYEQYF | TRBV28 | TRBD2 | - | TRBJ2-7
TGTGCCAGCAGTACCGAGACAGGTATGAACACTGAAGCTTTCTTT | CASSTETGMNTEAFF | TRBV28 | - | - | TRBJ1-1
TGTGCCAGCAGAGAGGACAGGGGAGGGGAAAAACTGTTTTTT | CASREDRGGEKLFF | TRBV6-5 | TRBD1 | - | TRBJ1-4
TGTGCCAGCAGCCTCGTCTTGTCAGCCGGGGAGCTGTTTTTT | CASSLVLSAGELFF | TRBV7-2 | - | - | TRBJ2-2
TGCAGCGTTGTGATTTCCGGGACGAGGGGGCAGCCCCAGCATTTT | CSVVISGTRGQPQHF | TRBV29-1 | - | - | TRBJ1-5
TGTGCCAGCAGTTTCGGTGGGGGGGATGAGCAGTTCTTC | CASSFGGGDEQFF | TRBV12-3/TRBV12-4 | TRBD2 | - | TRBJ2-1
TGCAGCGTTGAAGGATGGGGGGACAATGAGCAGTTCTTC | CSVEGWGDNEQFF | TRBV29-1 | - | many | TRBJ2-1
TGTGCCAGCAGTGCTAGCGGGACCCTCAATGAGCAGTTCTTC | CASSASGTLNEQFF | TRBV2 | TRBD2 | few | TRBJ2-1
TGTGCCAGCAGCTTGGGGAGGAATAATGAGCAGTTCTTC | CASSLGRNNEQFF | TRBV5-5 | - | - | TRBJ2-1
TGCAGCGTTGGTTGGGGACAGGGCTCCTACGAGCAGTACTTC | CSVGWGQGSYEQYF | TRBV29-1 | TRBD1 | - | TRBJ2-7
TGTGCCAGCAGTTTCGGGGCGGATACGCAGTATTTT | CASSFGADTQYF | TRBV12-3/TRBV12-4 | - | - | TRBJ2-3
TGTGCCAGCCTCCCTGGGGGGGCCGATGAGCAGTTCTTC | CASLPGGADEQFF | TRBV7-2 | - | - | TRBJ2-1
TGTGCCACTACGTCTGGAGGGGGAATTAATGAAAAACTGTTTTTT | CATTSGGGINEKLFF | TRBV28 | - | few | TRBJ1-4
TGTGCCAGCAGAAAAACGTGGGGGCAAGTCACAGATACGCAGTATTTT | CASRKTWGQVTDTQYF | TRBV7-9 | - | - | TRBJ2-3
TGTGCCAGCAGCCTTAGTGGAGGGATGGCCAAAAACATTCAGTACTTC | CASSLSGGMAKNIQYF | TRBV9 | - | - | TRBJ2-4
TGTGCCAGCAGCCAGGGGGCGGCTGGAAACACCATATATTTT | CASSQGAAGNTIYF | TRBV4-2 | - | - | TRBJ1-3
TGTGCCAGCAGACCGGACTCGTCAGAGACCCAGTACTTC | CASRPDSSETQYF | TRBV28 | - | - | TRBJ2-5
TGTGCCAGCAGCCAGGGACAGGGTACGACCCAGTACTTC | CASSQGQGTTQYF | TRBV12-3/TRBV12-4 | TRBD1 | many | TRBJ2-5
TGCGCCAGCAGCCCCAAGATTGGGCGTCGCTCCTACGAGCAGTACTTC | CASSPKIGRRSYEQYF | TRBV4-1 | - | - | TRBJ2-7
TGTGCCAGCAGCTTGGAATCCGTCCTCAGCACAGATACGCAGTATTTT | CASSLESVLSTDTQYF | TRBV5-5 | - | few | TRBJ2-3
TGTGCCAGCAGCCACCTAGGGGACAGGGAAAACATTCAGTACTTC | CASSHLGDRENIQYF | TRBV21-1 | - | - | TRBJ2-4
TGCAGCGTTACTAGGCAGGGTGAGGAGACCCAGTACTTC | CSVTRQGEETQYF | TRBV29-1 | - | many | TRBJ2-5
TGCAGCGTTGAAGATTGGCGGGTAGAAGATACGCAGTATTTT | CSVEDWRVEDTQYF | TRBV29-1 | - | - | TRBJ2-3
TGCAGTGCTGACCAAATAATGGAAGATACGCAGTATTTT | CSADQIMEDTQYF | TRBV20-1 | - | few | TRBJ2-3
TGTGCCAGCAGTTACGAGCTACTGGGACTAGCGAAGACCTACAATGAGCAGTTCTTC | CASSYELLGLAKTYNEQFF | TRBV6-2/TRBV6-3 | TRBD2 | - | TRBJ2-1
TGTGCCAGCAGCCAGGGGGGGACTGCCCCGGGTTACAATGAGCAGTTCTTC | CASSQGGTAPGYNEQFF | TRBV3-1 | TRBD2 | few | TRBJ2-1
TGTGCCACCAGCAGGGGAAGGCCCGGGGAGCTGTTTTTT | CATSRGRPGELFF | TRBV24-1 | - | - | TRBJ2-2
TGTGCCAGCAGCCCATCGGAAGCGGGAGGTGGGGAGCAGTACTTC | CASSPSEAGGGEQYF | TRBV4-2 | TRBD2 | few | TRBJ2-7
TGTGCCAGCAGCCCCATTGGAGCGGGAGTAAGGAATGAGCAGTTCTTC | CASSPIGAGVRNEQFF | TRBV28 | TRBD2 | few | TRBJ2-1
TGCAGCGTCCTAAAGGGTAGGGTTCTGGGTGAGCAGTTCTTC | CSVLKGRVLGEQFF | TRBV29-1 | - | - | TRBJ2-1
TGCGCCAGCAGCTTGGAAGGTCACAGCCTCGGGGAGCTGTTTTTT | CASSLEGHSLGELFF | TRBV5-1 | - | - | TRBJ2-2
TGTGCCAGCAGTGATCGAGACGGTACAGATACGCAGTATTTT | CASSDRDGTDTQYF | TRBV6-2/TRBV6-3 | - | - | TRBJ2-3
TGTGCCAGCAGCACTCTAGCGGGAGGGCGCGAGCAGTACTTC | CASSTLAGGREQYF | TRBV12-3/TRBV12-4 | TRBD2 | - | TRBJ2-7
TGCAGTGCTAGGGGGACAGAAGGAACCGGGGAGCTGTTTTTT | CSARGTEGTGELFF | TRBV20-1 | TRBD1 | - | TRBJ2-2
TGTGCCACCAGCAGTCCGGACAGGGGCACAGATACGCAGTATTTT | CATSSPDRGTDTQYF | TRBV15 | TRBD1 | few | TRBJ2-3
TGCAGTGCTAGCCCGGGACCCATCTACGAGCAGTACTTC | CSASPGPIYEQYF | TRBV20-1 | - | many | TRBJ2-7
TGCAGCGTTGCAGCACGCGACACCGGGGAGCTGTTTTTT | CSVAARDTGELFF | TRBV29-1 | - | few | TRBJ2-2
TGTGCCAGCAGTGAGTGGGGAGGGTTGGAGACCCAGTACTTC | CASSEWGGLETQYF | TRBV25-1 | TRBD2 | - | TRBJ2-5
TGCGCCAGCAGCCATTGGGCCCCGGGGCAGGGGGACCGGGAGCTGTTTTTT | CASSHWAPGQGDRELFF | TRBV4-3 | TRBD1 | - | TRBJ2-2
TGTGCCAGCAGTACTCAGGGTTCCTGGAACACTGAAGCTTTCTTT | CASSTQGSWNTEAFF | TRBV28 | - | few | TRBJ1-1
TGTGCCAGCAGCCTAGGGACAAAGGCTGAAGCTTTCTTT | CASSLGTKAEAFF | TRBV7-9 | - | - | TRBJ1-1
TGTGCCAGCAGTTTGAGAACGGGTATGGCTTTCTTT | CASSLRTGMAFF | TRBV28 | - | - | TRBJ1-1